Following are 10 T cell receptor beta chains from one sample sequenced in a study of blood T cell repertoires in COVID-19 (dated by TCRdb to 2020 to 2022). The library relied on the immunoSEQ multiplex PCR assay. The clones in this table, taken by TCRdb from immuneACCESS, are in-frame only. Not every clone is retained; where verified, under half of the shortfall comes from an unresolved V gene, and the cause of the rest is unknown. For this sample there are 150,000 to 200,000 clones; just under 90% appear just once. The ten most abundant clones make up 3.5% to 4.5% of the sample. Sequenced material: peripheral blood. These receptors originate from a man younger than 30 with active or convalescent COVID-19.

CDR3 loop: CASSLVASYGELFF. Written as DNA, the CDR3 is TGTGCCAGCAGCTTGGTGGCTTCATACGGGGAGCTGTTTTTT. The chain has TRBV7-8 and TRBJ2-2; the D is unclear. The V end was cut by 3 bases, the J end by 7 bases, with 12 bases between. Germline V gene sequence: CDR1 SGHVS, CDR2 FQNEAQ. This CDR3 spans 14 amino acids.

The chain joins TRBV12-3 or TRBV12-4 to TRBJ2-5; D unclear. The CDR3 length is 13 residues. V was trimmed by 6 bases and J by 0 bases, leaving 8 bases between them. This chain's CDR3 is CASSTNYQETQYF. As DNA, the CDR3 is TGTGCCAGCAGCACGAACTACCAAGAGACCCAGTACTTC.

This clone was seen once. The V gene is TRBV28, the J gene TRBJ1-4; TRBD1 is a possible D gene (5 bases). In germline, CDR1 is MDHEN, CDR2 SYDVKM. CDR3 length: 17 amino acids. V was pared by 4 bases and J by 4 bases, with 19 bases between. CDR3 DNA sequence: TGTGCCAGCAGTTACCTCGGGGGGGTGAGGGGTAATGAAAAACTGTTTTTT. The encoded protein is CASSYLGGVRGNEKLFF.

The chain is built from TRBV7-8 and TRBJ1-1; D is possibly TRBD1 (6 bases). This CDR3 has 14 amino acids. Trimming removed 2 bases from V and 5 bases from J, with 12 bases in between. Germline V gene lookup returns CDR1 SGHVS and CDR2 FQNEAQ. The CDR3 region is CASSLNTGLTEAFF. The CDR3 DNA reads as TGTGCCAGCAGCTTAAATACAGGGTTGACTGAAGCTTTCTTT. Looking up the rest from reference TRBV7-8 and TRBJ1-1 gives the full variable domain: GAGVSQSPRYKVAKRGQDVALRCDPISGHVSLFWYQQALGQGPEFLTYFQNEAQLDKSGLPSDRFFAERPEGSVSTLKIQRTQQEDSAVYLCASSLNTGLTEAFFGQGTRLTVV.

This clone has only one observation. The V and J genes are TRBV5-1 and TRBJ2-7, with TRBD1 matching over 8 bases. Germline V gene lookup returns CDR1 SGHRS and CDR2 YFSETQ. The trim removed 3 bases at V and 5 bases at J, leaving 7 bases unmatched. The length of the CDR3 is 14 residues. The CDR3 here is CASSSQGAKDEQYF. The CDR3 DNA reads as TGCGCCAGCAGCTCCCAGGGGGCGAAGGACGAGCAGTACTTC.

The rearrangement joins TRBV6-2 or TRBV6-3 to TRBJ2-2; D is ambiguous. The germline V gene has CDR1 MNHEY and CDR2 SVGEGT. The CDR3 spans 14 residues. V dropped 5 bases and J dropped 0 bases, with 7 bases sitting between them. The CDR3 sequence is CASSALANTGELFF. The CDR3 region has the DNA TGTGCCAGCAGTGCGCTAGCGAACACCGGGGAGCTGTTTTTT.

The CDR3 coding sequence is TGTGCCAGCAGGCAGCGGGATGAAAAACTGTTTTTT. Its translation is CASRQRDEKLFF. This chain links TRBV27 with TRBJ1-4; D is unresolved. CDR3 length: 12 amino acids. V was trimmed by 6 bases and J by 6 bases, leaving 8 bases between them. Germline V gives CDR1 MNHEY, CDR2 SMNVEV (reference sequence).

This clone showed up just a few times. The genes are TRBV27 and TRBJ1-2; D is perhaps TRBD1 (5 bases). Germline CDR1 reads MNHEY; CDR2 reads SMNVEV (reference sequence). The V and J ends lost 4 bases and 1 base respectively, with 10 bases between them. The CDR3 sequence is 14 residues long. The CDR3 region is CASSSQGFNYGYTF. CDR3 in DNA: TGTGCCAGCAGTTCCCAGGGATTTAACTATGGCTACACCTTC.

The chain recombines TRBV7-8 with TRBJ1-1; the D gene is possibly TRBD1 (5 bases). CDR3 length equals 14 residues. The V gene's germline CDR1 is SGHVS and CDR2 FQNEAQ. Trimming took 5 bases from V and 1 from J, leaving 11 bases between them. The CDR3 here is CASSRLGQNTEAFF. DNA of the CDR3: TGTGCCAGCAGCCGACTGGGGCAGAACACTGAAGCTTTCTTT.

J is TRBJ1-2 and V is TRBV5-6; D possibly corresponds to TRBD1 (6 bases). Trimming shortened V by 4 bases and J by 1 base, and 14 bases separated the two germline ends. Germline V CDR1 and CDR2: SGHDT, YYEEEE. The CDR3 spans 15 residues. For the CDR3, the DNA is TGTGCCAGCAGCCCAGACAGGAGAGATAACTATGGCTACACCTTC. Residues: CASSPDRRDNYGYTF.